The clone carrying this T cell receptor beta chain was counted a single time. Trimming pared 7 bases from V and 0 bases from J, leaving 17 bases between. The CDR3 has 15 residues. The germline V gene encodes CDR1 SGHDT and CDR2 YYEEEE. In the original workflow: Amplification from reference gene primers served as the basis for estimated nucleated cell counts. Profiled with immunoSEQ multiplex PCR; TCRdb holds only in-frame clones, not every one. Clone size and V and J calls were adopted from that table, with D and trimming inferred from the DNA. The sample contains tens of thousands of clones, 80% of which appear only once. This record belongs to a study of blood T cell repertoires in COVID-19. In the study overall: Acute and convalescent COVID-19 samples came from the United States, Italy and Spain. The analysed material was cDNA or gDNA that came from T cells, B-cell-depleted T cells, or PBMCs.

The source of this sequence is a woman in her seventies with acute or convalescent COVID-19. The chain couples TRBV5-6 to TRBJ2-7; D is perhaps TRBD2 (5 bases). Input material: peripheral blood. CDR3 sequence reads: CASGPGFGLSYEQYF. The CDR3 nucleotides read TGTGCCAGCGGTCCGGGATTTGGACTCTCCTACGAGCAGTACTTC. The full variable domain, with the rest looked up from reference TRBV5-6 and TRBJ2-7, is DAGVTQSPTHLIKTRGQQVTLRCSPKSGHDTVSWYQQALGQGPQFIFQYYEEEERQRGNFPDRFSGHQFPNYSSELNVNALLLGDSALYLCASGPGFGLSYEQYFGPGTRLTVT.